Below are 27 T cell receptor beta chains sequenced from a single sample in a study of control samples from healthy donors and cancer patients. Assay: immunoSEQ multiplex PCR; the TCRdb copy retains only in-frame clones and omits some. This sample has 80,000 to 100,000 clones; approximately 92% occur once, and the top ten carry 3%. Sequencing was carried out using blood. The origin of the receptors is a human donor in good health. The donor label of this sample is uncertain.

This chain uses TRBV24-1 with TRBJ2-2, with TRBD1 identical over 7 bases. The CDR3 consists of 15 residues. The V gene's germline CDR1 is KGHDR and CDR2 SFDVKD. Trimming cost V 4 bases and J 5 bases; bases outside gene matches: 6. As DNA, the CDR3 is TGTGCCACCAGTGAACCGGGACAGCGTACCGGGGAGCTGTTTTTT. This translates into CATSEPGQRTGELFF.

The CDR3 bases are TGTGCCAGCGGGGATACCCTAGTCTCAGATACGCAGTATTTT. It yields the protein CASGDTLVSDTQYF. This chain uses TRBV6-6 with TRBJ2-3; unclear D gene. The CDR3 spans 14 residues. Trimming removed 8 bases at V and 4 bases at J, with 16 bases between. Germline CDR1 MNHNY, CDR2 SVGAGI (reference sequence).

The chain carries TRBV30 and TRBJ2-1; tentatively, D is TRBD1 or TRBD2 (5 bases each). Per germline, CDR1 GTSNPN and CDR2 SVGIG (reference sequence). The CDR3 sequence is 13 residues long. The V gene lost 5 bases and the J gene lost 7 bases, with 15 bases spanning the gap. The CDR3 bases are TGTGCCTGGGCCGGGACGGAAAGAAATGAGCAGTTCTTC. Residues: CAWAGTERNEQFF.

A few counts support this clone. The genes are TRBV6-1 and TRBJ1-3; D is unclear. Germline V gene lookup returns CDR1 MNHNS and CDR2 SASEGT. CDR3 length: 14 amino acids. V was cut by 1 base and J by 4 bases, with 8 bases left in between. In nucleotides, the CDR3 is TGTGCCAGCAGTGAAGGAGGTGGGGGAAACACCATATATTTT. This translates into CASSEGGGGNTIYF.

In this sample, this clone turned up once. This rearrangement joins TRBV21-1 to TRBJ1-2; the tabulated D call, TRBD1, remains unverified against the DNA. TRBV21-1 is reported as a pseudogene. This CDR3 spans 18 amino acids. This CDR3 is CASSKASGTAWRNYGYTF. CDR3 DNA sequence: TGTGCCAGCAGCAAAGCTTCGGGGACAGCATGGCGTAACTATGGCTACACCTTC.

CDR3 sequence reads: CASSYTIDQPQHF. The CDR3 DNA sequence: TGTGCCAGCAGTTACACCATCGATCAGCCCCAGCATTTT. This chain uses TRBV6-5 with TRBJ1-5; D not resolved. The CDR3 has 13 amino acids. Trimming shortened V by 2 bases and J by 5 bases, and 7 bases separated the two germline ends. Looked up from germline, CDR1 is MNHEY and CDR2 is SVGAGI.

This clone showed up just once. This chain links TRBV6-5 with TRBJ1-2, with D uncertain. This CDR3 spans 16 amino acids. V lost 2 bases and J 9 bases, leaving 22 bases between the germline ends. The germline V gene encodes CDR1 MNHEY and CDR2 SVGAGI. The CDR3 here is CASSYALSAASFSYTF. Written as DNA, the CDR3 is TGTGCCAGCAGTTACGCCCTTTCAGCTGCCAGTTTCAGCTACACCTTC.

The V and J genes are TRBV9 and TRBJ2-5; D not certain. Per germline, CDR1 SGDLS and CDR2 YYNGEE. This CDR3 contains 14 residues. Trimming left V 0 bases short and J 4 bases short, with 10 bases between. The CDR3 sequence: CASSVDSSPETQYF. CDR3 sequence (DNA): TGTGCCAGCAGCGTAGACAGCAGCCCAGAGACCCAGTACTTC. Full variable domain (remainder filled in from reference TRBV9 and TRBJ2-5): DSGVTQTPKHLITATGQRVTLRCSPRSGDLSVYWYQQSLDQGLQFLIQYYNGEERAKGNILERFSAQQFPDLHSELNLSSLELGDSALYFCASSVDSSPETQYFGPGTRLLVL.

The chain recombines TRBV6-2 or TRBV6-3 with TRBJ2-7; 10 bases are shared with TRBD2. Germline CDR1 and CDR2: MNHEY and SVGEGT. The ends lost 5 bases at V and 3 bases at J; junction bases unmatched: 7. The CDR3 runs to 15 residues. The CDR3, as DNA: TGTGCCAGCAGTAAAACTAGCGGGGAGCGCTACGAGCAGTACTTC. Protein product: CASSKTSGERYEQYF.

This clone was seen at least ten times. The genes are TRBV2 and TRBJ2-7; D is possibly TRBD1 (6 bases). CDR3 size: 12 residues. V lost 6 bases and J lost 5, with 11 bases in between. Germline values: CDR1 SNHLY, CDR2 FYNNEI. CDR3 amino acids: CASSADRHEQYV. CDR3 nucleotide sequence: TGTGCCAGCAGCGCCGACAGGCACGAGCAGTACGTC.

The CDR3 DNA reads TGCGCCAGCAGCCCGAGCGGGGGGATCGGAGGGGAGACCCAGTACTTC. Translation: CASSPSGGIGGETQYF. The chain uses TRBV5-1 and TRBJ2-5, with 9 bases identical to TRBD2. The V segment lost 4 bases and the J segment 5 bases; nucleotides outside the gene matches: 12. The CDR3 is 16 amino acids. Germline V gene sequence: CDR1 SGHRS, CDR2 YFSETQ.

The CDR3 region has the DNA TGTGCCAGCAGCTTAGATCAGGGAGGGATCGCTTTCTTT. It is translated as CASSLDQGGIAFF. The rearrangement joins TRBV7-2 to TRBJ1-1, with D maybe TRBD1 (5 bases). The germline V gene encodes CDR1 SGHTA and CDR2 FQGNSA. This CDR3 comprises 13 residues. V was cut by 1 base and J by 11 bases, with 14 bases left in between. Combining the CDR3 with reference TRBV7-2 and TRBJ1-1 gives the whole variable domain GAGVSQSPSNKVTEKGKDVELRCDPISGHTALYWYRQSLGQGLEFLIYFQGNSAPDKSGLPSDRFSAERTGGSVSTLTIQRTQQEDSAVYLCASSLDQGGIAFFGQGTRLTVV.

The rearrangement joins TRBV2 to TRBJ1-5; possibly TRBD1 for D (6 bases). Germline V gene lookup returns CDR1 SNHLY and CDR2 FYNNEI. This CDR3 spans 17 amino acids. Trimming stripped 7 bases from V and 2 bases from J, with 21 bases between. The CDR3, as DNA: TGTGCCAGCAATGATATCGGCAGGGGAAAGGGCAATCAGCCCCAGCATTTT. Translating gives CASNDIGRGKGNQPQHF.

The chain links TRBV4-2 to TRBJ2-3; 11 nucleotides line up with TRBD2. Germline-derived CDR1 and CDR2 are LGHNA and YNFKEQ. V shed 0 bases, J shed 4 bases, and the junction held 9 bases outside the gene matches. The CDR3 has 18 amino acids. CDR3 in amino acids: CASSQDQFSGGAADTQYF. In nucleotides, the CDR3 is TGTGCCAGCAGCCAAGATCAGTTTAGCGGGGGGGCGGCAGATACGCAGTATTTT.

This clone has only a few counts. V is TRBV21-1 and J is TRBJ2-6. TRBV21-1 is a pseudogene. The CDR3 sequence is 16 residues long. CDR3 nucleotide sequence: TGTGCCAGCAGCAAAAGTGGGCGGTGGGGGGCCAACGTCCTGACTTTC. Residues: CASSKSGRWGANVLTF.

The chain recombines TRBV6-6 with TRBJ1-6; D remains ambiguous. V lost 0 bases and J lost 10, with 10 bases in between. Germline V CDR1 and CDR2: MNHNY, SVGAGI (reference sequence). This CDR3 has 14 residues. The CDR3 region has the DNA TGTGCCAGCAGTTACTCCACCCAATACTCACCCCTCCACTTT. Translation gives CASSYSTQYSPLHF.

V and J are TRBV7-9 and TRBJ1-5; D is undetermined. Germline loops: CDR1 SEHNR, CDR2 FQNEAQ (reference sequence). The length of the CDR3 is 14 residues. With 7 bases removed from V and 3 bases from J, the gap between germline ends came to 13 bases. CDR3 sequence reads: CASTTEEFNQPQHF. The CDR3 DNA sequence: TGTGCCAGCACCACCGAGGAGTTCAATCAGCCCCAGCATTTT.

This rearrangement joins TRBV6-2 or TRBV6-3 to TRBJ1-1; 11 positions agree with TRBD1. V shed 6 bases and J 9 bases; nucleotides not matched to a gene: 12. This CDR3 has 15 amino acids. CDR1 MNHEY and CDR2 SVGEGT come from the germline V gene. The CDR3 region is CASSPAGTGGFKAFF. In DNA, the CDR3 is TGTGCCAGCAGCCCCGCCGGGACAGGGGGTTTTAAAGCTTTCTTT.

The rearrangement links TRBV19 to TRBJ2-2, with 12 bases aligning to TRBD2. The CDR3 runs to 15 residues. V lost 4 bases and J lost 6; bases outside the gene matches: 3. CDR1 and CDR2 from the germline V gene are LNHDA and SQIVND (reference sequence). Written as DNA, the CDR3 is TGTGCCAGTAGTAGACTAGCGGGGGCTCCCGGGGAGCTGTTTTTT. It specifies CASSRLAGAPGELFF.

There are a few counts of this clone. V usage is TRBV21-1 and J usage is TRBJ1-6; TRBD1 is the table's D call and was not checked against the DNA. TRBV21-1 is reported as a pseudogene. The CDR3 is 14 amino acids. The CDR3 nucleotides read TGTGCCAGCAGCAATGAACACTATAATTCACCCCTCCACTTT. Protein sequence: CASSNEHYNSPLHF.

The V gene is TRBV6-1, the J gene TRBJ1-4; 7 bases fit TRBD1. Germline CDR1 reads MNHNS; CDR2 reads SASEGT. V gave up 3 bases and J gave up 7 bases; unmatched junction bases: 5. This CDR3 is 14 amino acids long. The CDR3 coding sequence is TGTGCCAGCAGTGATTGGTCAGGGGGTGAAAAACTGTTTTTT. Translating gives CASSDWSGGEKLFF.

The chain joins TRBV19 to TRBJ2-1, with TRBD1 matching 8 bases. The J segment lost 0 bases and the V segment lost 3 bases, leaving 10 bases of the junction unmatched. CDR1 is LNHDA, CDR2 SQIVND, per germline (reference sequence). The CDR3 length is 18 residues. The CDR3 loop is CASSIAAGGRGSYNEQFF. The DNA of the CDR3 is TGTGCCAGTAGTATTGCGGCAGGGGGCCGGGGCTCCTACAATGAGCAGTTCTTC.

The chain uses TRBV7-2 and TRBJ2-1, with 7 bases matching TRBD2. This CDR3 region has 15 residues. In germline, CDR1 is SGHTA, CDR2 FQGNSA. Trimming cost V 5 bases and J 0 bases; bases outside gene matches: 4. The CDR3 loop reads CASSPGGSSYNEQFF. The CDR3, as DNA: TGTGCCAGCAGCCCCGGGGGGAGCTCCTACAATGAGCAGTTCTTC.

V usage is TRBV2 and J usage is TRBJ2-1; D not certain. CDR1 and CDR2 from the germline V gene are SNHLY and FYNNEI. There are 12 residues in the CDR3. V shed 6 bases and J shed 9 bases, with 12 bases lying between them. CDR3 sequence: CASRGESSEQFF. CDR3 bases: TGTGCCAGCAGAGGAGAGTCGAGTGAGCAGTTCTTC. The variable domain in full, completed from reference TRBV2 and TRBJ2-1, reads EPEVTQTPSHQVTQMGQEVILRCVPISNHLYFYWYRQILGQKVEFLVSFYNNEISEKSEIFDDQFSVERPDGSNFTLKIRSTKLEDSAMYFCASRGESSEQFFGPGTRLTVL.

J is TRBJ2-6 and V is TRBV6-6; either TRBD1 or TRBD2 may fit D (5 bases each). Deletions cut 5 bases from V and 0 bases from J, with 17 bases between. The CDR3 is made up of 18 amino acids. Germline V gives CDR1 MNHNY, CDR2 SVGAGI (reference sequence). Here the CDR3 reads CASSLWDATASGANVLTF. CDR3 DNA: TGTGCCAGCAGTCTATGGGACGCTACCGCCTCTGGGGCCAACGTCCTGACTTTC.

Only one count was recorded for this clone. The J gene is TRBJ1-2, the V gene TRBV6-5; D not resolved. The germline V and J ends were trimmed by 6 bases and 0 bases, with 14 bases remaining between them. CDR1 is MNHEY and CDR2 is SVGAGI in the germline V gene. The length of the CDR3 is 15 residues. The CDR3 protein is CASSPAGISNYGYTF. The CDR3, as DNA: TGTGCCAGCAGCCCAGCAGGAATCTCTAACTATGGCTACACCTTC.

The chain combines TRBV21-1 with TRBJ1-1; TRBD1, the D gene given by the table, was not confirmed from the DNA. TRBV21-1 is an annotated pseudogene. The CDR3 covers 17 residues. CDR3 coding DNA: TGTGCCAGCAGCAAAGCACGGACAGGTTCGGGTGGCACTGAAGCTTTCTTT. As protein: CASSKARTGSGGTEAFF.